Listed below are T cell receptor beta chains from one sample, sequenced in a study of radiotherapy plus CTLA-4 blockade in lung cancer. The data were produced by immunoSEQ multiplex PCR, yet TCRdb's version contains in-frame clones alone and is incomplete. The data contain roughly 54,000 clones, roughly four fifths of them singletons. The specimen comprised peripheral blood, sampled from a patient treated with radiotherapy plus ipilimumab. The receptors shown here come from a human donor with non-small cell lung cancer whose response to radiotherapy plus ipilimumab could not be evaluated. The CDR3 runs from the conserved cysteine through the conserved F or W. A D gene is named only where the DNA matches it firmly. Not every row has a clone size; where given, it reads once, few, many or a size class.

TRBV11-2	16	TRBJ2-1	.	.	CASSLEGAVPYNEQFF	TGTGCCAGCAGCTTAGAGGGGGCAGTTCCCTACAATGAGCAGTTCTTC
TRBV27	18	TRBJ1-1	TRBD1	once	CASSLLGTGATRGTEAFF	TGTGCCAGCAGTTTATTGGGGACAGGGGCCACTCGCGGCACTGAAGCTTTCTTT
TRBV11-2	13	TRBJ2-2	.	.	CASSFKNTGELFF	TGTGCCAGCAGCTTCAAGAACACCGGGGAGCTGTTTTTT
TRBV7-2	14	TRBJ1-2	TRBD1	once	CASSWRTGNYGYTF	TGTGCCAGCAGCTGGAGGACAGGAAACTATGGCTACACCTTC
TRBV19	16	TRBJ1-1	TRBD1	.	CASSIRGDRGGTEAFF	TGTGCCAGTAGTATAAGGGGAGACAGGGGCGGAACTGAAGCTTTCTTT
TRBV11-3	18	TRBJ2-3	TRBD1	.	CASSPGQGTPKGTDTQYF	TGTGCCAGCAGCCCGGGACAGGGAACTCCAAAGGGCACAGATACGCAGTATTTT
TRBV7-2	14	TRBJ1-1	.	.	CASSLGSVNTEAFF	TGTGCCAGCAGCTTAGGATCAGTTAACACTGAAGCTTTCTTT
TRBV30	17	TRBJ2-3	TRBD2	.	CAWRPGTSGSSTDTQYF	TGTGCCTGGAGGCCTGGGACTAGCGGGAGTAGCACAGATACGCAGTATTTT
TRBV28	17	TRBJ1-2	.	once	CASNTAVAPSPNYGYTF	TGTGCCAGCAACACGGCGGTGGCCCCTTCCCCCAACTATGGCTACACCTTC
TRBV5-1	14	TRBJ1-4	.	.	CASSSGLSDEKLFF	TGCGCCAGCAGCTCCGGACTATCGGATGAAAAACTGTTTTTT
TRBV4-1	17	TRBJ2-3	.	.	CASSHYDRTLDTDTQYF	TGCGCCAGCAGCCATTACGACCGGACTCTAGACACAGATACGCAGTATTTT
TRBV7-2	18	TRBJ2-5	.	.	CASSLVSRGGVGQETQYF	TGTGCCAGCTCACTGGTCAGCAGGGGAGGGGTCGGCCAAGAGACCCAGTACTTC
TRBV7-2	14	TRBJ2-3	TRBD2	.	CASSWGGATDTQYF	TGTGCCAGCAGCTGGGGAGGGGCCACAGATACGCAGTATTTT
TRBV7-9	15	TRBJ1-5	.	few	CASSPPGAGNQPQHF	TGTGCCAGCAGCCCTCCAGGGGCTGGCAATCAGCCCCAGCATTTT
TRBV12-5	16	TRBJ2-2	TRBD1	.	CASGLGTGSDTGELFF	TGTGCTAGTGGTCTCGGGACAGGGAGCGACACCGGGGAGCTGTTTTTT
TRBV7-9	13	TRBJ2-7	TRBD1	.	CASTGTGIDEQYF	TGTGCCAGCACCGGGACAGGGATTGACGAGCAGTACTTC
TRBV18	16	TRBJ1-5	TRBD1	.	CASSPAGTGNNQPQHF	TGTGCCAGCTCACCCGCCGGGACAGGAAACAATCAGCCCCAGCATTTT
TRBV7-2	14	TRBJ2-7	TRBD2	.	CASSLRTGGYEQYF	TGTGCCAGCAGCTTAAGAACGGGAGGTTACGAGCAGTACTTC
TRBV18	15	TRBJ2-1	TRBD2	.	CASSPLAATYNEQFF	TGTGCCAGCTCACCGCTAGCGGCAACCTACAATGAGCAGTTCTTC
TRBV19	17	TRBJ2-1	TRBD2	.	CASTSGRTSGRWNEQFF	TGTGCCAGTACCTCAGGGCGGACTAGCGGGAGGTGGAATGAGCAGTTCTTC
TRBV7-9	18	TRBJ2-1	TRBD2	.	CASSAKGLAGGSYNEQFF	TGTGCCAGCAGCGCGAAGGGACTAGCGGGAGGCTCCTACAATGAGCAGTTCTTC
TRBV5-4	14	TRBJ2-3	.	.	CASSLGTEWDTQYF	TGTGCCAGCAGCTTAGGGACTGAATGGGATACGCAGTATTTT
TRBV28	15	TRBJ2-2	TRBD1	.	CASSTGQGDTGELFF	TGTGCCAGCAGCACGGGACAGGGAGACACCGGGGAGCTGTTTTTT
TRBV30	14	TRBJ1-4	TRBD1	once	CAWSNGQEFEKLFF	TGTGCCTGGAGTAACGGACAGGAGTTCGAAAAACTGTTTTTT
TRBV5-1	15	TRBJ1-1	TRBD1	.	CASSLTGQGWTEAFF	TGCGCCAGCAGCTTGACAGGACAGGGTTGGACTGAAGCTTTCTTT
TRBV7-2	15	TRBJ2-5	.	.	CASSLVLAIQETQYF	TGTGCCAGCAGCTTGGTGCTAGCGATACAAGAGACCCAGTACTTC
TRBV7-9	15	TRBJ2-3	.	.	CASSLGQARTDTQYF	TGTGCCAGCAGCTTAGGGCAGGCCCGCACAGATACGCAGTATTTT
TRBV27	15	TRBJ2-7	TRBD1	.	CASSISLQTGHEQYF	TGTGCCAGCAGTATCTCCCTACAGACAGGGCACGAGCAGTACTTC
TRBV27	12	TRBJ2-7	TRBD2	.	CASSGGAYEQYF	TGTGCCAGCAGCGGGGGGGCCTACGAGCAGTACTTC
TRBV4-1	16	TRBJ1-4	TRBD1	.	CASSQGTGIGNEKLFF	TGCGCCAGCAGCCAAGGGACAGGGATCGGTAATGAAAAACTGTTTTTT
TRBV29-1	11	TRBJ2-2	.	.	CSVVRAGELFF	TGCAGCGTTGTGCGGGCCGGGGAGCTGTTTTTT
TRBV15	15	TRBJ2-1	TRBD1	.	CATSRYGTGLNEQFF	TGTGCCACCAGCCGGTACGGGACAGGTCTAAATGAGCAGTTCTTC
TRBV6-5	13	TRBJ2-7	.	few	CASSYTGDHEQYF	TGTGCCAGCAGTTACACGGGGGACCACGAGCAGTACTTC
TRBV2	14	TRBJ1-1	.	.	CASRVGGIETEAFF	TGTGCCAGCAGGGTGGGGGGGATCGAGACTGAAGCTTTCTTT
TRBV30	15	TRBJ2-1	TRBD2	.	CAWSVKLAGRWEQFF	TGTGCCTGGAGTGTTAAACTAGCGGGACGTTGGGAGCAGTTCTTC
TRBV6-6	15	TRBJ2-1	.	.	CASALESTAYNEQFF	TGTGCCAGCGCCTTAGAGTCGACAGCGTACAATGAGCAGTTCTTC
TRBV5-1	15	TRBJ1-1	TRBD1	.	CASSPATGVNTEAFF	TGCGCCAGCAGCCCGGCGACAGGGGTGAACACTGAAGCTTTCTTT
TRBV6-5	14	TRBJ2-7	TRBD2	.	CASSSGLAAYEQYF	TGTGCCAGCAGCTCCGGACTAGCCGCCTACGAGCAGTACTTC
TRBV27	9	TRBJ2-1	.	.	CATGESEFF	TGTGCCACCGGGGAGTCGGAGTTCTTC
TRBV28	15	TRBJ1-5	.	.	CASSLVSAGIQPQHF	TGTGCCAGCAGTTTAGTCTCGGCAGGGATTCAGCCCCAGCATTTT
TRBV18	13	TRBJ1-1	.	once	CASSSTVNTEAFF	TGTGCCAGCTCATCCACAGTGAACACTGAAGCTTTCTTT